Presented here are 16 T cell receptor beta chains from one specimen sequenced in a study of blood T cell repertoires in COVID-19. The protocol was immunoSEQ multiplex PCR, while the TCRdb copy is restricted to in-frame clones and leaves out a portion. The repertoire has more than 100,000 clones, around three quarters of them found once; the top ten carry almost 4%. Material: peripheral blood. These receptors all stem from a woman of 80 years or more with acute or convalescent COVID-19.

The chain joins TRBV2 to TRBJ1-2; 7 positions agree with TRBD1. Unmatched junction bases numbered 16, after V lost 9 bases and J lost 6 bases. The CDR3 has 15 residues. The germline V gene has CDR1 SNHLY and CDR2 FYNNEI. DNA for the CDR3: TGTGCCAGAGATTCCCCGGGACAGAGAGATGATGGCTACACCTTC. This gives the protein CARDSPGQRDDGYTF.

The chain combines TRBV5-1 with TRBJ1-1; TRBD1 agrees at 7 bases. The CDR3 consists of 15 residues. V lost 4 bases to trimming and J lost 6 bases; unmatched junction nucleotides: 12. The germline gives CDR1 SGHRS, CDR2 YFSETQ. The CDR3 coding sequence is TGCGCCAGCAGCCACACCCCAGGGGGATCTCCTGAAGCTTTCTTT. Encoded protein: CASSHTPGGSPEAFF. Full variable domain (missing parts from reference TRBV5-1 and TRBJ1-1): KAGVTQTPRYLIKTRGQQVTLSCSPISGHRSVSWYQQTPGQGLQFLFEYFSETQRNKGNFPGRFSGRQFSNSRSEMNVSTLELGDSALYLCASSHTPGGSPEAFFGQGTRLTVV.

The V and J genes are TRBV6-5 and TRBJ2-1; D is possibly TRBD1 (5 bases). This CDR3 is built from 15 residues. Germline assignment: CDR1 MNHEY and CDR2 SVGAGI. V lost 4 bases and J lost 3, with 13 bases in between. For the CDR3, the DNA is TGTGCCAGCAGTTCAGGGTCCCCCTTCTACAATGAGCAGTTCTTC. It encodes CASSSGSPFYNEQFF.

This clone was found a few times. The genes are TRBV27 and TRBJ2-7; 7 positions agree with TRBD2. The CDR3 contains 13 residues. The germline gives CDR1 MNHEY, CDR2 SMNVEV (reference sequence). Trimming removed 2 bases from V and 3 bases from J; junction bases left unmatched: 1. The CDR3 is CASSLGGGYEQYF. The CDR3, as DNA: TGTGCCAGCAGTTTAGGCGGGGGCTACGAGCAGTACTTC.

CDR3 DNA sequence: TGTGCCAGCAGCCCGTCGGTTGGGGGGGCTTCCTCTGGAAACACCATATATTTT. Amino acids: CASSPSVGGASSGNTIYF. The chain combines TRBV5-5 with TRBJ1-3; D perhaps matches TRBD1 (6 bases). V gave up 4 bases and J gave up 0 bases, with 20 bases separating them. The CDR3 sequence is 18 residues long. From germline, CDR1 is SGHKS and CDR2 YYEKEE (reference sequence).

The chain has TRBV2 and TRBJ2-1; 10 nucleotides agree with TRBD1. The V and J ends lost 6 bases and 8 bases, in that order; junction bases with no gene match: 7. Germline lookup yields CDR1 SNHLY and CDR2 FYNNEI. The CDR3 covers 14 residues. CDR3 region: CASRTGDRGHEQFF. CDR3 sequence (DNA): TGTGCCAGCAGGACGGGGGACAGGGGCCATGAGCAGTTCTTC.

The chain combines TRBV7-2 with TRBJ1-5; perhaps TRBD1 as D (6 bases). The V end was cut by 5 bases, the J end by 3 bases, with 8 bases between. CDR3 size: 13 residues. Germline V gene data show CDR1 as SGHTA and CDR2 as FQGNSA. The CDR3 DNA reads as TGTGCCAGCAGCGAGGGGGTCAATCAGCCCCAGCATTTT. Translated: CASSEGVNQPQHF.

V usage is TRBV28 and J usage is TRBJ2-6; 7 positions match TRBD1. Germline CDR1 reads MDHEN; CDR2 reads SYDVKM. The CDR3 contains 16 residues. V was clipped by 0 bases and J by 1 base; unmatched bases: 0. CDR3 nucleotide sequence: TGTGCCAGCAGTTTATGGACAGGGTCTGGGGCCAACGTCCTGACTTTC. It translates to CASSLWTGSGANVLTF.

The J gene is TRBJ2-1, the V gene TRBV19, with TRBD2 identical over 8 bases. The CDR3 is 15 amino acids. V shed 3 bases, J shed 7 bases, and the junction held 8 bases outside the gene matches. Germline V gene lookup returns CDR1 LNHDA and CDR2 SQIVND (reference sequence). For the CDR3, the DNA is TGTGCCAGTAGTATTCCGGGACTAGGTCGGAATGAGCAGTTCTTC. The encoded protein is CASSIPGLGRNEQFF. The full variable domain, with the rest looked up from reference TRBV19 and TRBJ2-1, is DGGITQSPKYLFRKEGQNVTLSCEQNLNHDAMYWYRQDPGQGLRLIYYSQIVNDFQKGDIAEGYSVSREKKESFPLTVTSAQKNPTAFYLCASSIPGLGRNEQFFGPGTRLTVL.

This rearrangement joins TRBV7-2 to TRBJ1-6; 7 bases match TRBD1. The germline V gene encodes CDR1 SGHTA and CDR2 FQGNSA. There are 13 residues in the CDR3. V was clipped by 3 bases and J by 9 bases; unmatched bases: 2. The CDR3 region is CASSFNRGSPLHF. For the CDR3, the DNA is TGTGCCAGCAGCTTCAACAGGGGTTCACCCCTCCACTTT.

DNA for the CDR3: TGTGCCTGGAGTGCTAATCTAAATCAGCCCCAGCATTTT. It specifies CAWSANLNQPQHF. The genes are TRBV30 and TRBJ1-5; D uncertain. Trimming removed 1 base at V and 4 bases at J, with 8 bases between. The CDR3 has 13 amino acids. Looked up from germline, CDR1 is GTSNPN and CDR2 is SVGIG (reference sequence).

CDR3 amino acids: CASAGGAWETQYF. The CDR3 nucleotides read TGTGCCTCCGCGGGGGGGGCGTGGGAGACCCAGTACTTC. The rearrangement links TRBV15 to TRBJ2-5; 9 bases fit TRBD2. J lost 5 bases, V lost 11 bases, and 9 bases had no gene match. CDR1 LNHNV and CDR2 YYDKDF come from the germline V gene (reference sequence). The CDR3 covers 13 residues.

This sequence joins TRBV2 and TRBJ1-1; possible D gene TRBD1, 5 bases. Germline CDR1 and CDR2: SNHLY and FYNNEI. Trimming pared 6 bases from V and 10 bases from J, leaving 27 bases between. The CDR3 covers 16 residues. CDR3 protein: CASREPRQGLNVSAFF. Written as DNA, the CDR3 is TGTGCCAGCAGGGAACCCCGTCAGGGTCTGAACGTATCAGCTTTCTTT. Full variable domain (missing parts from reference TRBV2 and TRBJ1-1): EPEVTQTPSHQVTQMGQEVILRCVPISNHLYFYWYRQILGQKVEFLVSFYNNEISEKSEIFDDQFSVERPDGSNFTLKIRSTKLEDSAMYFCASREPRQGLNVSAFFGQGTRLTVV.

The chain is built from TRBV29-1 and TRBJ2-7, with D perhaps matching TRBD1 (5 bases). Trimming removed 3 bases at V and 3 bases at J, with 9 bases between. The CDR3 loop spans 12 amino acids. CDR1 is SQVTM, CDR2 ANQGSEA, per germline. The CDR3, as DNA: TGCAGCGTTGAGGACACCCACTACGAGCAGTACTTC. This translates into CSVEDTHYEQYF.

The rearrangement links TRBV5-6 to TRBJ1-2, with 8 bases that match TRBD1. The CDR3 sequence is 16 residues long. Per the germline V gene, CDR1 is SGHDT and CDR2 is YYEEEE. Unmatched junction bases numbered 12, after V lost 4 bases and J lost 4 bases. CDR3 loop: CASSVRAGGLLYGYTF. CDR3 nucleotide sequence: TGTGCCAGCAGCGTAAGGGCAGGGGGCCTTCTCTATGGCTACACCTTC.

The chain has TRBV6-5 and TRBJ1-4; TRBD1 aligns across 7 bases. CDR1 and CDR2 (germline): MNHEY, SVGAGI. Germline trimming cut 9 bases from V and 8 bases from J; bases unmatched to any gene: 15. The CDR3 length is 15 residues. CDR3 nucleotide sequence: TGTGCCAGTAGAAGAACAGGGGACAAGGGAGAAAAACTGTTTTTT. It codes for CASRRTGDKGEKLFF.